These 27 T cell receptor beta chains were sequenced from one sample in a study of cytomegalovirus exposure and HLA in healthy donors. 60 Vbeta and 13 Jbeta primers were used in PCR. TCRdb keeps only in-frame clones here, not all; method: immunoSEQ multiplex PCR. The profile shows 110,000 to 150,000 clones, 60% to 80% of them singletons. Sequences were obtained from PBMCs. The receptors originated from a woman in her 30s in good health and CMV-seronegative.

The V gene is TRBV10-2, the J gene TRBJ2-7; tentative D call: TRBD1 (6 bases). Between the trimmed V and J ends, which lost 2 bases and 2 bases, there was a span of 7 bases. The CDR3 extends over 13 amino acids. Germline V gene sequence: CDR1 WSHSY, CDR2 SAAADI. In DNA form, the CDR3 reads TGCGCCAGCAGTGAGGGACAGCCCTACGAGCAGTACTTC. Amino acids: CASSEGQPYEQYF.

This chain connects TRBV5-1 to TRBJ1-4, with a tentative D call TRBD1 (5 bases). Germline values: CDR1 SGHRS, CDR2 YFSETQ. Trimming stripped 0 bases from V and 3 bases from J, with 12 bases between. This CDR3 region has 16 residues. The CDR3 nucleotides read TGCGCCAGCAGCTTGGAGGGTGACAGATCTAATGAAAAACTGTTTTTT. Its translation: CASSLEGDRSNEKLFF. Together with reference TRBV5-1 and TRBJ1-4, the CDR3 gives the full variable domain: KAGVTQTPRYLIKTRGQQVTLSCSPISGHRSVSWYQQTPGQGLQFLFEYFSETQRNKGNFPGRFSGRQFSNSRSEMNVSTLELGDSALYLCASSLEGDRSNEKLFFGSGTQLSVL.

This clone turned up a few times. The rearrangement links TRBV19 to TRBJ1-5; 8 nucleotides line up with TRBD1. Germline trimming cut 5 bases from V and 0 bases from J; bases unmatched to any gene: 9. The CDR3 sequence is 17 residues long. Germline V gene lookup returns CDR1 LNHDA and CDR2 SQIVND (reference sequence). CDR3 nucleotides: TGTGCCAGTAGTCCCCAGGGGGCGAGCTATAGCAATCAGCCCCAGCATTTT. This sequence encodes CASSPQGASYSNQPQHF.

This clone was seen a handful of times. The chain has TRBV10-2 and TRBJ2-7, with 10 bases matching TRBD2. V dropped 6 bases and J dropped 7; count of bases not matched to a gene: 12. This CDR3 comprises 15 residues. Germline loops: CDR1 WSHSY, CDR2 SAAADI. The DNA of the CDR3 is TGCGCCAGCAGCCTGCGCCAGCGGGAGGGCGGGGAGCAGTACTTC. Protein sequence: CASSLRQREGGEQYF.

This clone came up once. This chain joins TRBV2 and TRBJ1-1; maybe TRBD1 (6 bases). Germline V gives CDR1 SNHLY, CDR2 FYNNEI. The CDR3 has 14 residues. V shed 7 bases and J shed 2 bases, with 14 bases lying between them. CDR3 in amino acids: CASMKGGDNTEAFF. In DNA, the CDR3 is TGTGCCAGCATGAAGGGGGGGGACAACACTGAAGCTTTCTTT.

Written as DNA, the CDR3 is TGTGCCAGCAGCGGGACAGTTTTAGAGACCCAGTACTTC. It codes for CASSGTVLETQYF. The chain employs TRBV9 and TRBJ2-5; D is perhaps TRBD1 (6 bases). The V gene's germline CDR1 is SGDLS and CDR2 YYNGEE. This CDR3 spans 13 amino acids. V lost 3 bases and J 4 bases, leaving 10 bases between the germline ends.

This clone has a single count. The chain uses TRBV6-5 and TRBJ1-4, with a weak D call TRBD1 (6 bases). The CDR3 has 15 amino acids. In germline, CDR1 is MNHEY, CDR2 SVGAGI. V was cut by 0 bases and J by 6 bases, with 11 bases left in between. The CDR3: CASSYSGGVDEKLFF. DNA for the CDR3: TGTGCCAGCAGTTACTCAGGGGGTGTCGATGAAAAACTGTTTTTT.

In its sample, this clone was seen a few times. The chain links TRBV28 to TRBJ2-7; no firm D call. V shed 3 bases and J shed 4 bases, with 16 bases lying between them. This CDR3 spans 15 amino acids. Germline V gene lookup returns CDR1 MDHEN and CDR2 SYDVKM. Here the CDR3 DNA reads TGTGCCAGCAGTTTGGCCACCCGTGGTCCTTACGAGCAGTACTTC. Translated, it gives CASSLATRGPYEQYF. The entire variable domain, with the rest obtained from reference TRBV28 and TRBJ2-7, is as follows: DVKVTQSSRYLVKRTGEKVFLECVQDMDHENMFWYRQDPGLGLRLIYFSYDVKMKEKGDIPEGYSVSREKKERFSLILESASTNQTSMYLCASSLATRGPYEQYFGPGTRLTVT.

V gene TRBV6-5 combines with J gene TRBJ2-7; D is possibly TRBD2 (6 bases). V lost 6 bases and J 10 bases, leaving 16 bases between the germline ends. The CDR3 loop spans 12 amino acids. CDR1 MNHEY and CDR2 SVGAGI come from the germline V gene. The CDR3 region is CASSSGAGAQYF. The CDR3 DNA is TGTGCCAGCAGCTCGGGAGCTGGGGCCCAGTACTTC.

The chain has TRBV28 and TRBJ2-1; TRBD2 agrees at 12 bases. Losses at the gene ends were 5 bases for V and 8 bases for J; bases not matched to a gene: 10. The CDR3 is 16 amino acids. Germline CDR1 is MDHEN and CDR2 is SYDVKM. This CDR3 reads CASSPPTSGGRHEQFF. The CDR3, as DNA: TGTGCCAGCAGTCCCCCGACTAGCGGGGGCCGTCATGAGCAGTTCTTC.

The J gene is TRBJ2-1, the V gene TRBV28; 10 bases are a match to TRBD2. The CDR3 is 14 residues long. Germline V gene data show CDR1 as MDHEN and CDR2 as SYDVKM. V was clipped by 6 bases and J by 4 bases; unmatched bases: 3. The DNA of the CDR3 is TGTGCCAGCAGCCTAGCGGGGGCATACAATGAGCAGTTCTTC. Amino acid sequence: CASSLAGAYNEQFF. The variable domain in full, with the rest retrieved from reference TRBV28 and TRBJ2-1, is DVKVTQSSRYLVKRTGEKVFLECVQDMDHENMFWYRQDPGLGLRLIYFSYDVKMKEKGDIPEGYSVSREKKERFSLILESASTNQTSMYLCASSLAGAYNEQFFGPGTRLTVL.

This clone was recorded a few times. V gene TRBV7-8 combines with J gene TRBJ2-2, with 9 bases matching TRBD2. This CDR3 comprises 15 residues. In germline, CDR1 is SGHVS, CDR2 FQNEAQ. The V gene end was trimmed by 8 bases and the J gene end by 3 bases; junction bases not matched to a gene: 7. The CDR3: CASPPSGRYTGELFF. CDR3 coding DNA: TGTGCCAGCCCCCCCAGCGGGAGGTACACCGGGGAGCTGTTTTTT.

This chain links TRBV2 with TRBJ2-2, with a possible D match to TRBD2 (6 bases). This CDR3 region has 15 residues. CDR1 and CDR2 (germline): SNHLY, FYNNEI. Trimming cost V 2 bases and J 7 bases, with 14 bases left between them. CDR3 bases: TGTGCCAGCAGTGAATTGGGTCCCGGGGGCGGGGAGCTGTTTTTT. Protein product: CASSELGPGGGELFF.

J is TRBJ1-1 and V is TRBV4-1, with a possible D match to TRBD1 (5 bases). V was cut by 1 base and J by 4 bases, with 16 bases left in between. This CDR3 comprises 16 residues. CDR1 and CDR2 from the germline V gene are MGHRA and YSYEKL. The DNA of the CDR3 is TGCGCCAGCAGCCAAGGGAAGTGGGGGGTCTCCACTGAAGCTTTCTTT. This sequence encodes CASSQGKWGVSTEAFF.

The CDR3 reads CASSSGQGNYGYTF. The CDR3 bases are TGTGCCAGTAGCTCTGGACAGGGGAACTATGGCTACACCTTC. The rearrangement uses TRBV19 and TRBJ1-2; 9 nucleotides agree with TRBD1. The CDR3 length is 14 residues. V was pared by 6 bases and J by 2 bases, with 4 bases of the junction left unmatched. Looked up from germline, CDR1 is LNHDA and CDR2 is SQIVND (reference sequence).

The chain recombines TRBV5-6 with TRBJ2-7; TRBD1 agrees at 11 bases. CDR3 length: 15 residues. Unmatched junction bases numbered 7, after V lost 4 bases and J lost 4 bases. Looked up from germline, CDR1 is SGHDT and CDR2 is YYEEEE. CDR3 region: CASSQGTGGRYEQYV. The CDR3 DNA follows: TGTGCCAGCAGCCAGGGGACAGGGGGAAGGTACGAGCAGTACGTC.

The genes are TRBV11-2 and TRBJ2-7, with D possibly being TRBD2 (6 bases). From germline, CDR1 is SGHAT and CDR2 FQNNGV. CDR3 size: 15 residues. The V end was cut by 5 bases, the J end by 3 bases, with 17 bases between. CDR3 bases: TGTGCCAGCAGCCCCAGGTCGGCGGGACGCTACGAGCAGTACTTC. Protein sequence: CASSPRSAGRYEQYF.

The chain joins TRBV6-6 to TRBJ1-6; unclear D gene. Germline loops: CDR1 MNHNY, CDR2 SVGAGI (reference sequence). The CDR3 consists of 16 residues. Trimming stripped 7 bases from V and 0 bases from J, with 13 bases between. The CDR3 protein is CASTVEVDSYNSPLHF. CDR3 DNA: TGTGCCAGCACCGTAGAGGTAGACTCCTATAATTCACCCCTCCACTTT.

This rearrangement joins TRBV30 to TRBJ1-1; no reliable D call. CDR1 GTSNPN and CDR2 SVGIG come from the germline V gene (reference sequence). The CDR3 extends over 11 amino acids. V was cut by 7 bases and J by 3 bases, with 9 bases left in between. Written as DNA, the CDR3 is TGTGCCTCTACAGTCCACACTGAAGCTTTCTTT. Encoded protein: CASTVHTEAFF.

The rearrangement joins TRBV13 to TRBJ2-1; TRBD2 aligns across 8 bases. J was trimmed by 6 bases and V by 1 base; bases with no gene match: 5. The CDR3 runs 15 residues. In germline, CDR1 is PRHDT, CDR2 FYEKMQ (reference sequence). In DNA form, the CDR3 reads TGTGCCAGCAGCTTAGTGGCGGGAGGCTTCAATGAGCAGTTCTTC. Protein: CASSLVAGGFNEQFF.

V gene TRBV5-1 combines with J gene TRBJ2-1, with D tentatively TRBD2 (6 bases). The germline CDR1 and CDR2 sequences are SGHRS and YFSETQ. V was shortened by 1 base and J by 10 bases, with 12 bases between the two germline ends. The CDR3 contains 13 residues. The CDR3 nucleotides are TGCGCCAGCAGCTTGCTAGCGTCGGGCGAGCAGTTCTTC. Protein product: CASSLLASGEQFF.

This clone was recorded only once. J is TRBJ2-3 and V is TRBV4-1; D not certain. This CDR3 region has 16 residues. Germline CDR1 is MGHRA and CDR2 is YSYEKL. V gave up 4 bases and J gave up 0 bases, with 14 bases separating them. In DNA, the CDR3 is TGCGCCAGCAGCCCCGAGACGGGTCTCAGCACAGATACGCAGTATTTT. Its protein is CASSPETGLSTDTQYF.

The chain couples TRBV10-1 to TRBJ1-6; 8 positions match TRBD1. The CDR3 has 16 residues. The junction had 4 bases not matched to a gene; V was cut back by 0 bases and J by 6 bases. Germline V gives CDR1 WNHNN, CDR2 SYGVQD (reference sequence). CDR3 sequence reads: CASSESTGVGNSPLHF. The CDR3 nucleotides read TGCGCCAGCAGTGAGTCGACAGGGGTGGGTAATTCACCCCTCCACTTT.

This chain joins TRBV2 and TRBJ2-5; D is perhaps TRBD2 (5 bases). CDR1 and CDR2 (germline): SNHLY, FYNNEI. Trimming removed 5 bases from V and 5 bases from J, with 15 bases in between. The CDR3 extends over 14 amino acids. For the CDR3, the DNA is TGTGCCAGCAGTCTAGGACTCTCCGGGGAGACCCAGTACTTC. It is translated as CASSLGLSGETQYF.

This clone showed up just once. The rearrangement joins TRBV7-3 to TRBJ2-3; D may be TRBD2 (6 bases). Germline CDR1 SGHTA, CDR2 FQGTGA. The CDR3 loop spans 16 amino acids. V was cut by 5 bases and J by 2 bases, with 17 bases left in between. The chain's CDR3 is CASSNPGLQNTDTQYF. As DNA, the CDR3 is TGTGCCAGCAGCAACCCGGGACTCCAGAACACAGATACGCAGTATTTT.

The chain links TRBV18 to TRBJ2-7; D call uncertain. Germline V lookup: CDR1 KGHSH, CDR2 LQKENI. V shed 2 bases and J shed 6 bases, with 11 bases lying between them. This CDR3 region has 13 residues. The CDR3 region has the DNA TGTGCCAGCTCACCAGTATCCGGGTGCGAGCAGTACTTC. Protein sequence: CASSPVSGCEQYF.

The chain is built from TRBV2 and TRBJ1-2; perhaps TRBD1 as D (6 bases). The germline V gene has CDR1 SNHLY and CDR2 FYNNEI. The CDR3 is made up of 11 amino acids. The V gene lost 2 bases and the J gene lost 8 bases, with 6 bases spanning the gap. CDR3 DNA: TGTGCCAGCAGTGAAACAGGGGGCTACACCTTC. Encoded protein: CASSETGGYTF.